This TCR beta chain is from a study of human T cells and chemical hapten exposure. The overall study: How much TCR each sample yielded varied, mostly because pooled library volumes differed slightly.

The table lists this clonotype with a few counts. Germline V CDR1 and CDR2: MNHEY, SVGAGI. The CDR3 has 14 residues. Trimming at V came to 5 bases and at J to 6 bases, leaving 7 bases not matched to a gene. Time point meaning: healthy volunteer bleed at 2 weeks. Total RNA was extracted from unfractionated whole blood. One entry per CDR3 protein, called by TCRdb with MiXCR from the RACE reads. The sample has roughly 100,000 distinct CDR3 sequences, approximately 9% seen once. The TCR comes from a female donor in good health. Some clones in this sample may be carry-over from other donors' samples. The V gene is TRBV6-5, the J gene TRBJ1-1; TRBD1 aligns across 9 bases. The sequencing input was whole blood. DNA for the CDR3: TGTGCCAGCAGTCCCGGGACAGGGATCTCTGAAGCTTTCTTT. This sequence encodes CASSPGTGISEAFF.